A selection of T cell receptor beta chains follows, all from one sample in a study of blood T cell repertoires in COVID-19. Here immunoSEQ multiplex PCR was the method, and the copy in TCRdb shows in-frame clones only, minus some. The sample records 200,000 to 300,000 clones, 70% to 90% being singletons. Input material: peripheral blood. The source is a woman under 40 with acute or convalescent COVID-19. Each CDR3 is given with its conserved first and last residue. D genes are given only for firm matches. Clone sizes are given selectively: once, few, many, or a class where the clone is expanded.

DNA: TGTGCCAGCACCGACCGGGCCGGGAACGGGTCACCCCTCCACTTT
CDR3: CASTDRAGNGSPLHF
V: TRBV6-5
J: TRBJ1-6
size: -
D: -

DNA: TGTGCCAGCAGCTTGGGTGCTAGCGGGAGCGTGGGCAATGAGCAGTTCTTC
CDR3: CASSLGASGSVGNEQFF
V: TRBV5-4
J: TRBJ2-1
size: -
D: TRBD2

DNA: TGTGCCAGCAGCTTAATCGCGGGAGTCGGGGAGCTGTTTTTT
CDR3: CASSLIAGVGELFF
V: TRBV7-2
J: TRBJ2-2
size: -
D: TRBD2

DNA: TGTGCCAGCAGCCACCGAGGACTGCTCAATGAGCAGTTCTTC
CDR3: CASSHRGLLNEQFF
V: TRBV3-1/TRBV3-2
J: TRBJ2-1
size: few
D: -

DNA: TGTGCCAGCAGCCAGGCGGGACTAGCGGTCGGCTACGAGCAGTACTTC
CDR3: CASSQAGLAVGYEQYF
V: TRBV4-2
J: TRBJ2-7
size: -
D: TRBD2

DNA: TGCAGCGTTGATCTGGGCTACACCTTC
CDR3: CSVDLGYTF
V: TRBV29-1
J: TRBJ1-2
size: -
D: -

DNA: TGCGCCAGCAGCCAAGCTAGCACTAGAAAGGTCTTC
CDR3: CASSQASTRKVF
V: TRBV4-3
J: TRBJ2-1
size: once
D: -

DNA: TGTGCCAGCAGTCCAGGGCTCACTGAAGCTTTCTTT
CDR3: CASSPGLTEAFF
V: TRBV25-1
J: TRBJ1-1
size: -
D: -

DNA: TGTGCCAGCACCGTGGGGGCGGCAAGAGGCGCAGATACGCAGTATTTT
CDR3: CASTVGAARGADTQYF
V: TRBV7-2
J: TRBJ2-3
size: -
D: -

DNA: TGTGCCAGCAGTTTGGTCAGGGTAGCTCGGCCCCAGCATTTT
CDR3: CASSLVRVARPQHF
V: TRBV27
J: TRBJ1-5
size: few
D: -

DNA: TGTGCCAGTAGTATCGGGTGGGGCAATCAGCCCCAGCATTTT
CDR3: CASSIGWGNQPQHF
V: TRBV19
J: TRBJ1-5
size: -
D: -

DNA: TGTGCCAGCAGTTCGGGCGGGGGGAATCAGCGGTTCTTC
CDR3: CASSSGGGNQRFF
V: TRBV25-1
J: TRBJ2-1
size: once
D: TRBD2

DNA: TGTGCCTGGAGCAAACCAGGGGCTGGAGATACGCAGTATTTT
CDR3: CAWSKPGAGDTQYF
V: TRBV30
J: TRBJ2-3
size: -
D: -

DNA: TGCGCCAGCAGCCAAGGCGCGGGCGGGACCTCCTACAATGAGCAGTTCTTC
CDR3: CASSQGAGGTSYNEQFF
V: TRBV4-1
J: TRBJ2-1
size: -
D: -

DNA: TGTGCCAGCAGTCTGGGGACTAGCGCATACAATGAGCAGTTCTTC
CDR3: CASSLGTSAYNEQFF
V: TRBV27
J: TRBJ2-1
size: -
D: TRBD2

DNA: TGTGCCAGCAGGCACGACAGTGAAAAACTGTTTTTT
CDR3: CASRHDSEKLFF
V: TRBV11-2
J: TRBJ1-4
size: -
D: -

DNA: TGTGCCAGCCAAGCCCGCGGGGCCTACAATGAGCAGTTCTTC
CDR3: CASQARGAYNEQFF
V: TRBV6-5
J: TRBJ2-1
size: -
D: -

DNA: TGTGCCAGCAGACCCAGACTAGCGGGAGTAGAGACCCAGTACTTC
CDR3: CASRPRLAGVETQYF
V: TRBV6-5
J: TRBJ2-5
size: -
D: TRBD2

DNA: TGTGCCAGCAGCGCCGGGACTGAGCCCTACGAGCAGTACTTC
CDR3: CASSAGTEPYEQYF
V: TRBV9
J: TRBJ2-7
size: -
D: -

DNA: TGTGCCAGCAGTGAAGAGAGGGTGTCTAATGAAAAACTGTTTTTT
CDR3: CASSEERVSNEKLFF
V: TRBV25-1
J: TRBJ1-4
size: -
D: -

DNA: TGTGCCAGCAGTGAAGCGCTAGGTTTACCCCTCCACTTT
CDR3: CASSEALGLPLHF
V: TRBV6-1
J: TRBJ1-6
size: -
D: -

DNA: TGTGCCAGCACTCCCGCGACAGGGGGCTACGAGCAGTACTTC
CDR3: CASTPATGGYEQYF
V: TRBV6-5
J: TRBJ2-7
size: -
D: TRBD1

DNA: TGTGCCACCAGCAGCGTGCAGGGGGCGGCCTACAATGAGCAGTTCTTC
CDR3: CATSSVQGAAYNEQFF
V: TRBV15
J: TRBJ2-1
size: -
D: TRBD1

DNA: TGTGCCACCAGTGAAACCGGGACAGGAGAAAAACTGTTTTTT
CDR3: CATSETGTGEKLFF
V: TRBV24-1
J: TRBJ1-4
size: -
D: TRBD1

DNA: TGTGCCACTACCCCGACAGGGCCCCTCTCCGGCGAGCAGTACTTC
CDR3: CATTPTGPLSGEQYF
V: TRBV3-1/TRBV3-2
J: TRBJ2-7
size: -
D: TRBD1

DNA: TGTGCCAGCAGCTTAGTTACGGCTAACTATGGCTACACCTTC
CDR3: CASSLVTANYGYTF
V: TRBV11-2
J: TRBJ1-2
size: -
D: -